Given below is one TCR beta chain in context. This clonotype was recorded a few times. Its antigen is currently not known. One base away there is no much larger clone; base qualities are not given. Library preparation used 5' RACE. A second roughly 7 to 12 cycle PCR used a sample-barcoded 5' primer and a J-beta primer mix. Each TCR beta cDNA molecule received a unique molecular identifier from a template-switch 5' adaptor carrying 12 random nucleotides. Each sample yielded at least 2.5 million CDR3-containing paired-end reads. First-strand cDNA synthesis was performed from all RNA using the Mint cDNA synthesis kit, with priming by a TRBC-specific oligonucleotide. Following uracil-DNA glycosylase treatment, all cDNA underwent a first 18-cycle PCR with the universal primers M1SS and BC2_uni_R. In the paper's pipeline: For normalization, 1 million high-quality reads were randomly selected from each sample, with every read carrying a distinct molecular identifier. Instead of being binned into consensus sequences, reads that shared molecular identifiers were thrown out. MiTCR, set to a Q25 quality threshold and the strictest error-elimination algorithm, was used for CDR3 identification, clonotype clustering and error correction. A nonparametric unseen species model using Euler transformation provided a lower-bound estimate of total TCR beta diversity. The public reads were run again by TCRdb, first through fastp at Q25 and then through MiXCR, and only productive beta chains were kept. CDR3 protein sequences are deduplicated, and each keeps its most common genes and DNA. TCRdb, rather than the study authors, made the V and J calls. Across this sample there are 1.8 million or so distinct CDR3 sequences, with roughly two fifths seen only once. The leading ten clones occupy 20% to 25% of the sample.

The data belong to a study of blood T cells in healthy people across ages (dated by TCRdb to between 2014 and 2017). In terms of the full investigation: Template switching captured roughly one uniquely barcoded TCR beta cDNA molecule per two T cells in model experiments. Four age groups were formed from the donors: young (average roughly 15 years), middle-aged (just under 40), aged (around 62) and long-lived (less than 85). For two donors (one aged 18 to 29 and one aged 80 or older), the study analyzed two additional independent replicas of 1 million unique cDNA reads from the same blood draw. To avoid experimental bias, donors of different ages were spread randomly across the sequencing lanes. To track age-related changes in TCR beta repertoire diversity, the study relied on deep sequencing normalized with unique cDNA molecular identifiers. What the study reported, not specific to this receptor: The CMV infection status of donors was not known, potentially confounding age-related changes in expanded clonotypes. Compared with the aged group, more naive CD4+ T cells, fewer expanded clones and increased TCR diversity were shown by the long-lived group, suggesting age selection. As age increased, observed TCR beta diversity per million T cells dropped in a roughly linear way, and a significant reduction was already evident by age about 40. The percentage of naive T cells measured by flow cytometry correlated strongly with observed TCR beta diversity. Estimates of total diversity based on one million sequenced T cells were regarded as lower bounds and as underestimates. Because profiling used bulk unsorted PBMCs, naive and antigen-experienced compartments could not be compared conclusively.

Compared with germline, V lacks 4 bases and J lacks 2 bases; bases without a gene match: 6. Per the germline V gene, SGHRS is the CDR1 and YFSETQ is the CDR2. The CDR3 runs 15 residues from the cysteine to the phenylalanine. This entry keeps only the CDR3 DNA: 45 bases, framed from base 1. Systemically healthy Caucasian individuals from Russia, roughly 40 in total and aged about 6 to 95 years, were included as donors. About 10 milliliters of peripheral blood were drawn from each donor into EDTA-treated Vacutainer tubes. PBMCs were isolated by Ficoll-Paque density-gradient centrifugation, with at least 7 million obtained per sample. Total RNA was extracted from PBMCs with Trizol reagent, with at least 5.5 micrograms obtained per sample. For every donor, an aliquot of PBMCs went through flow cytometry to measure the percentages of naive CD45RAhigh/CD27high T cells.

Source material: blood. This TCR derives from a human donor in good health. The rearranged chain carries TRBV5-1 and TRBJ1-3, with 7 junctional bases fitting TRBD1. The CDR3 corresponds to CASSGGTAPGNTIYF. The DNA reads as follows: TGCGCCAGCAGCGGCGGGACAGCCCCTGGAAACACCATATATTTT.